One T cell receptor beta chain is described in this entry. The record originates from a study of CD4+ T cells in melanoma. Germline V gene data show CDR1 as MNHEY and CDR2 as SMNVEV (reference sequence). This CDR3 spans 15 amino acids. Trimming took off 5 bases at V and 2 bases at J, with 14 bases between the two ends. Produced via immunoSEQ multiplex PCR; TCRdb's table is partial and in-frame only. The sample shows about 9,900 clones, about 78% of them seen only once. Sequencing was performed on tumor tissue. This clonotype was sampled from a human donor with melanoma. The chain has TRBV27 and TRBJ2-3; D is perhaps TRBD2 (6 bases). The chain's CDR3 is CASSPSRGVTDTQYF. The CDR3 bases are TGTGCCAGCAGTCCCTCCCGCGGGGTCACAGATACGCAGTATTTT.